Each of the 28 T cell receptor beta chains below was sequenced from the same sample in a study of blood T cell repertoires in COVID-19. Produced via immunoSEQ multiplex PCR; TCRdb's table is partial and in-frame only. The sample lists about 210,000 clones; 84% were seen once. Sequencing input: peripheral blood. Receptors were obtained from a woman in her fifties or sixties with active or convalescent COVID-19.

CDR3 region: CASRWGTGRNQPQHF. Written as DNA, the CDR3 is TGTGCCAGCAGGTGGGGGACAGGCAGAAATCAGCCCCAGCATTTT. The V gene is TRBV28, the J gene TRBJ1-5; 8 bases agree with TRBD1. The CDR3 extends over 15 amino acids. V shed 6 bases and J 4 bases; nucleotides not matched to a gene: 8. Germline-derived CDR1 and CDR2 are MDHEN and SYDVKM.

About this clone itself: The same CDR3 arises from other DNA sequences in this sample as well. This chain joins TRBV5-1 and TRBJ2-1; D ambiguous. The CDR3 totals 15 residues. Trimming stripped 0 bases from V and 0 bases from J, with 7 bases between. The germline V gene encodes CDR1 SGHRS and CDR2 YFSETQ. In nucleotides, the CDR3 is TGCGCCAGCAGCTTGGGAGGTCTCTCCTACAATGAGCAGTTCTTC. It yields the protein CASSLGGLSYNEQFF.

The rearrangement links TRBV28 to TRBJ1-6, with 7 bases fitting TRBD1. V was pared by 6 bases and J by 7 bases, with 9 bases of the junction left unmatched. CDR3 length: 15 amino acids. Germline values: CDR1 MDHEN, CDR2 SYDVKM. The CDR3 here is CASSRPDRVNSPLHF. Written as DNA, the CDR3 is TGTGCCAGCAGCCGCCCCGACAGGGTGAATTCACCCCTCCACTTT. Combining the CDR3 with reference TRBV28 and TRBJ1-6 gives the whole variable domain DVKVTQSSRYLVKRTGEKVFLECVQDMDHENMFWYRQDPGLGLRLIYFSYDVKMKEKGDIPEGYSVSREKKERFSLILESASTNQTSMYLCASSRPDRVNSPLHFGNGTRLTVT.

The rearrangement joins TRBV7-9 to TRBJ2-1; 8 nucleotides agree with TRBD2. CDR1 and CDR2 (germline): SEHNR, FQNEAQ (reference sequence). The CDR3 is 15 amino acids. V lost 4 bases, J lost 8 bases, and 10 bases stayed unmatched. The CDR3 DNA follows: TGTGCCAGCAGCTCACGACTAGCGTCCGGCGATGAGCAGTTCTTC. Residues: CASSSRLASGDEQFF. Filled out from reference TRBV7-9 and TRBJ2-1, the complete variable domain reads DTGVSQNPRHKITKRGQNVTFRCDPISEHNRLYWYRQTLGQGPEFLTYFQNEAQLEKSRLLSDRFSAERPKGSFSTLEIQRTEQGDSAMYLCASSSRLASGDEQFFGPGTRLTVL.

The CDR3 loop reads CASSVDGTYEQYF. CDR3 bases: TGTGCCAGCAGCGTTGACGGGACCTACGAGCAGTACTTC. The chain employs TRBV9 and TRBJ2-7; possibly TRBD2 for D (5 bases). The CDR3 has 13 amino acids. Germline V lookup: CDR1 SGDLS, CDR2 YYNGEE. V gave up 2 bases and J gave up 2 bases, with 8 bases separating them. Full variable domain (outside the CDR3, taken from reference TRBV9 and TRBJ2-7): DSGVTQTPKHLITATGQRVTLRCSPRSGDLSVYWYQQSLDQGLQFLIQYYNGEERAKGNILERFSAQQFPDLHSELNLSSLELGDSALYFCASSVDGTYEQYFGPGTRLTVT.

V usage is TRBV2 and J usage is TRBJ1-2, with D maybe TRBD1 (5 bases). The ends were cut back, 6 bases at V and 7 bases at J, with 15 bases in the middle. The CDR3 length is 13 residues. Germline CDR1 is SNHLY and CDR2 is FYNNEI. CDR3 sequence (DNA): TGTGCCAGCAGCATCCTGGGGGGAGGTGGCTACACCTTC. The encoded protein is CASSILGGGGYTF.

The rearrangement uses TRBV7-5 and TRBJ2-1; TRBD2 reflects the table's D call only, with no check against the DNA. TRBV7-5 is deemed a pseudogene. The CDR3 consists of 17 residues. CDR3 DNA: TGTGTCAGAAGCTTAGCGCTAACCGGGTTGCCCTACAATGAGCAGTTCTTC. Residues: CVRSLALTGLPYNEQFF.

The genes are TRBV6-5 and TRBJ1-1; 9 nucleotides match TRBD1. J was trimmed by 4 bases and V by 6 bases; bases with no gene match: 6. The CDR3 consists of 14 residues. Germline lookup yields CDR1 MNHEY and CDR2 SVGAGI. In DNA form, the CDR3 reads TGTGCCAGCAGCCCGGACAGGGGTGGCACTGAAGCTTTCTTT. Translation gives CASSPDRGGTEAFF.

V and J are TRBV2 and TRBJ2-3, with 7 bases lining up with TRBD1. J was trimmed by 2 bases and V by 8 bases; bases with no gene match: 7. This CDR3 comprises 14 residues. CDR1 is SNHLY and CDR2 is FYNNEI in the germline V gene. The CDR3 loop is CASLRDSLTDTQYF. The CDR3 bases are TGTGCCAGCCTCCGGGACAGCCTCACAGATACGCAGTATTTT.

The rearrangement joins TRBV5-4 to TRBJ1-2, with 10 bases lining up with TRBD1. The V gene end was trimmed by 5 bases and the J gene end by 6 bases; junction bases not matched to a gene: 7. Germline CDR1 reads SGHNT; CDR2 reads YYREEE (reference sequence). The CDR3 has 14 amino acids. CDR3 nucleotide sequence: TGTGCCAGCAGGATCGACAGGGGGCTAAATGGCTACACCTTC. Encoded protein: CASRIDRGLNGYTF.

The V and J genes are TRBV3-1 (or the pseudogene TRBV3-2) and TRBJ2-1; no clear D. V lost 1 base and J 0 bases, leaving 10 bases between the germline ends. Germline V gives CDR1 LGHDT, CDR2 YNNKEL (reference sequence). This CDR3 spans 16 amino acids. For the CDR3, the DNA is TGTGCCAGCAGCCAAGGACTTACCCTCTCCTACAATGAGCAGTTCTTC. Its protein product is CASSQGLTLSYNEQFF.

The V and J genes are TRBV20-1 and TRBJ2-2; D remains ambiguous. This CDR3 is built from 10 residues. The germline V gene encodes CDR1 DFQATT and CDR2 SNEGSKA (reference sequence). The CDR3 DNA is TGCAGGGTAACTACCGGGGAGCTGTTTTTT. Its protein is CRVTTGELFF.

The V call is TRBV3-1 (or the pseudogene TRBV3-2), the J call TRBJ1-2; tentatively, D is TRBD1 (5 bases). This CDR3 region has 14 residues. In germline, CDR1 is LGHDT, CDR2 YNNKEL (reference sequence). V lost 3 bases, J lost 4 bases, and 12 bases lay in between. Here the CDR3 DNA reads TGTGCCAGCAGCCACTTGACAGCAGGCTATGGCTACACCTTC. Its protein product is CASSHLTAGYGYTF.

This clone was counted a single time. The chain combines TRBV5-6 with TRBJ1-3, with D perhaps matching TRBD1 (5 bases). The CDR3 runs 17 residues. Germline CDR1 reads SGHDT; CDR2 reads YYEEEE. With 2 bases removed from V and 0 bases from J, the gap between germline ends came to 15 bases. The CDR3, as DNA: TGTGCCAGCAGCTTCTGGGGAGGGGCAAACTCTGGAAACACCATATATTTT. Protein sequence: CASSFWGGANSGNTIYF.

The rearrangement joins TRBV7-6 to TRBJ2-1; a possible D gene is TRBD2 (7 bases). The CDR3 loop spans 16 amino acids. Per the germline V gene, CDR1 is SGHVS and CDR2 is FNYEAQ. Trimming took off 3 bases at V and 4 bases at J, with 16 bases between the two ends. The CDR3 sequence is CASSLGGGPIYNEQFF. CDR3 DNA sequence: TGTGCCAGCAGCTTGGGCGGGGGCCCTATTTACAATGAGCAGTTCTTC.

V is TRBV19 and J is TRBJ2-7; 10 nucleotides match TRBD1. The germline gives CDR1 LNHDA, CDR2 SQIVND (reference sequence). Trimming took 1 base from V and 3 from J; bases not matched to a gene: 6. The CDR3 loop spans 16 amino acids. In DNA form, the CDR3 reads TGTGCCAGTAGTATAGCCCCCTGGGACAGGGGCTACGAGCAGTACTTC. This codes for CASSIAPWDRGYEQYF.

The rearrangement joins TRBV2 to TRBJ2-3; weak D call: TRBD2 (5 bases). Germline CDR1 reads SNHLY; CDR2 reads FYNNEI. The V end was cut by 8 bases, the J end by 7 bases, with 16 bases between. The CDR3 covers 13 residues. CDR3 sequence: CASAPGLLNTQYF. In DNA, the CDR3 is TGTGCCAGCGCACCGGGGTTGTTGAATACGCAGTATTTT.

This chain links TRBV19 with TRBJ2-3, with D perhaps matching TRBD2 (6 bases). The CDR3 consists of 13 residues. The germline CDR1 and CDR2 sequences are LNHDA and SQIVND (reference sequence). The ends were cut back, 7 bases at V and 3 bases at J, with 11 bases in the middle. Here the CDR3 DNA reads TGTGCCAGTAAAGAGCGGGCAACAGATACGCAGTATTTT. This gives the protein CASKERATDTQYF.

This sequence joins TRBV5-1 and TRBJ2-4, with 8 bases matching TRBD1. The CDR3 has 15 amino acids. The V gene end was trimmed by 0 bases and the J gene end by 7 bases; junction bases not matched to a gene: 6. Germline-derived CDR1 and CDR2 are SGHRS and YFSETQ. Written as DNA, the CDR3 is TGCGCCAGCAGCTTGGTTTCCGGACAGGGTAACATTCAGTACTTC. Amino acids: CASSLVSGQGNIQYF. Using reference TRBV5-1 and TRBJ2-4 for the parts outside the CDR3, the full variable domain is KAGVTQTPRYLIKTRGQQVTLSCSPISGHRSVSWYQQTPGQGLQFLFEYFSETQRNKGNFPGRFSGRQFSNSRSEMNVSTLELGDSALYLCASSLVSGQGNIQYFGAGTRLSVL.

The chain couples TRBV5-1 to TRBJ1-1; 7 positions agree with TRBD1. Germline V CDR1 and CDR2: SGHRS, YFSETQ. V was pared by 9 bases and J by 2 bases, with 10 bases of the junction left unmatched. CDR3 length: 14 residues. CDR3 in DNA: TGCGCCACAAAAAGGGGGACAGCCAACACTGAAGCTTTCTTT. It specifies CATKRGTANTEAFF.

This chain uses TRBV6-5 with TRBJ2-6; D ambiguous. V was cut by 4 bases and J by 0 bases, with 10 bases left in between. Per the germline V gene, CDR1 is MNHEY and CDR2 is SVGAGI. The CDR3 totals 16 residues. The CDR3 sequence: CASSSPASSGANVLTF. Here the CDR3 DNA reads TGTGCCAGCAGTTCCCCCGCCAGCTCTGGGGCCAACGTCCTGACTTTC.

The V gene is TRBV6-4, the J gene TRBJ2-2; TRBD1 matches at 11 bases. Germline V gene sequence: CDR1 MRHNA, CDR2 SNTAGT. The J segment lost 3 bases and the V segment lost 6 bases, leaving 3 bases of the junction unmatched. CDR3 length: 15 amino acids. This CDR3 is CASRPGQGDTGELFF. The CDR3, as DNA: TGTGCCAGCAGACCGGGACAGGGGGACACCGGGGAGCTGTTTTTT.

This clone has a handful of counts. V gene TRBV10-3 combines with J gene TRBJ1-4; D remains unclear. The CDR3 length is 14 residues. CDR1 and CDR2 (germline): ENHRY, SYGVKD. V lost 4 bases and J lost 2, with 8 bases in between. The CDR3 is CAISGGQTNEKLFF. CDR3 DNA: TGTGCCATCAGTGGAGGGCAGACTAATGAAAAACTGTTTTTT.

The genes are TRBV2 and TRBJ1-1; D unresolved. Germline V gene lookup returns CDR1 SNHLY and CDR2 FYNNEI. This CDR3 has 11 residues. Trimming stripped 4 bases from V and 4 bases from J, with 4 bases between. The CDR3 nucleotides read TGTGCCAGCAGTGCCGTCACTGAAGCTTTCTTT. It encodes CASSAVTEAFF.

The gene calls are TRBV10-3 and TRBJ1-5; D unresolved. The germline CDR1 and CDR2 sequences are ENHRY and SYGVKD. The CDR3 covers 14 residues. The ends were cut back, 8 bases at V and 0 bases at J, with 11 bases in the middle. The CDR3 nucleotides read TGTGCCATCGGTAAACAATATAGCAATCAGCCCCAGCATTTT. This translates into CAIGKQYSNQPQHF.

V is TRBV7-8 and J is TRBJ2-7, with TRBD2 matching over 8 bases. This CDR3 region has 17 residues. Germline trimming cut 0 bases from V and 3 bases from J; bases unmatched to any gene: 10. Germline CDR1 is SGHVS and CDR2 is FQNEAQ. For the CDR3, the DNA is TGTGCCAGCAGCTTAGCGCTTTTGTTCGGGGGGGTCTACGAGCAGTACGTC. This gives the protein CASSLALLFGGVYEQYV.

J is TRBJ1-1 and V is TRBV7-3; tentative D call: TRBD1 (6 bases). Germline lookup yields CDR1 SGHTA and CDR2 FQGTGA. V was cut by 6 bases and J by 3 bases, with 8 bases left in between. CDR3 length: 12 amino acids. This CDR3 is CASRGADTEAFF. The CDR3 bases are TGTGCCAGCAGGGGGGCCGACACTGAAGCTTTCTTT.

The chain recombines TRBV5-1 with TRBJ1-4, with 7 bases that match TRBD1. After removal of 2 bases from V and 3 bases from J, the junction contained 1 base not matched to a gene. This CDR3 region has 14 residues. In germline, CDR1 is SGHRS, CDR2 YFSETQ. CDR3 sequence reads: CASSLGQANEKLFF. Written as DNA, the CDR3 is TGCGCCAGCAGCTTAGGACAGGCTAATGAAAAACTGTTTTTT.